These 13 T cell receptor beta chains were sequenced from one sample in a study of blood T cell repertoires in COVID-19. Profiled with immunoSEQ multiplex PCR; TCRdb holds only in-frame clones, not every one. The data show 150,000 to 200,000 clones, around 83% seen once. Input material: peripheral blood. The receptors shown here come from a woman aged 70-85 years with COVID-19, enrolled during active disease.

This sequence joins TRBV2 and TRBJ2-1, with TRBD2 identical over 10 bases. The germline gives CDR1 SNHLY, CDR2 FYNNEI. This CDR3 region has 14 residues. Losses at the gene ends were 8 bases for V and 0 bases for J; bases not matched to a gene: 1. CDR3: CASQREGSYNEQFF. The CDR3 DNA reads TGTGCCAGCCAGCGGGAGGGCTCCTACAATGAGCAGTTCTTC.

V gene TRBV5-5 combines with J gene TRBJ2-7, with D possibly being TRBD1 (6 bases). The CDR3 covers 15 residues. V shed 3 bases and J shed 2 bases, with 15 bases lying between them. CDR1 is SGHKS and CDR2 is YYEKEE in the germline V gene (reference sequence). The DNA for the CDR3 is TGTGCCAGCAGCTCAACAGGGATTCTAGCCTACGAGCAGTACTTC. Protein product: CASSSTGILAYEQYF.

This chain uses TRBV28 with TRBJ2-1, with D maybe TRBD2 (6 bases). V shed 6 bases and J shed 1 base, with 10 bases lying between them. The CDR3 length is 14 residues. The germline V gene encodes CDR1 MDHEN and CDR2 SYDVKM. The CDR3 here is CASSPTSSYNEQFF. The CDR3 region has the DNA TGTGCCAGCAGCCCGACTAGTTCCTACAATGAGCAGTTCTTC.

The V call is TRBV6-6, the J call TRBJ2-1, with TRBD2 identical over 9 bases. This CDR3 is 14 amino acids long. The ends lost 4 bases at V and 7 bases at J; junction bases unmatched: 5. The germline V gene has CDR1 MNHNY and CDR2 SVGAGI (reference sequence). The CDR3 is CASSWGTSLNEQFF. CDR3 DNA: TGTGCCAGCAGTTGGGGGACTAGCTTAAATGAGCAGTTCTTC.

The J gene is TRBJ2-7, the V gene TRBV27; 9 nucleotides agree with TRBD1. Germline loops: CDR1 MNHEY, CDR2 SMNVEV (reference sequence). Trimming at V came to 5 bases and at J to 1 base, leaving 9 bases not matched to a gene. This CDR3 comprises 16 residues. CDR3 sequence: CASSLIGTGPSYEQYF. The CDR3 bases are TGTGCCAGCAGTCTAATAGGGACAGGGCCTTCCTACGAGCAGTACTTC.

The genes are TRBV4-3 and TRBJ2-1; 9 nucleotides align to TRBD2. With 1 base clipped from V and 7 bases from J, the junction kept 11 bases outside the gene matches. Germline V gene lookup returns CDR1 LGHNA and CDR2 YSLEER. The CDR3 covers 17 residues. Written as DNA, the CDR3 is TGCGCCAGCAGCCAAGGTGCCGGGGGGACTAGCCTTAATGAGCAGTTCTTC. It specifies CASSQGAGGTSLNEQFF.

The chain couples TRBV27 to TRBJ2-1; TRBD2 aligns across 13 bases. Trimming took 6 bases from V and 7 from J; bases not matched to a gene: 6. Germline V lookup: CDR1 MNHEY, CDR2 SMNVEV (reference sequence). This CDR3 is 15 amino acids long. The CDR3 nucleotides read TGTGCCAGCAGCTCACTAGCGGGAGGGTCGAATGAGCAGTTCTTC. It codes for CASSSLAGGSNEQFF.

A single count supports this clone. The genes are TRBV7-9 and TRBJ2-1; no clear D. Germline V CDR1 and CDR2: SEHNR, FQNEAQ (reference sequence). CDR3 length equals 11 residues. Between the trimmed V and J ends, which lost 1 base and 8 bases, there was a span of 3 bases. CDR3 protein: CASSLGDEQFF. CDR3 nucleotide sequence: TGTGCCAGCAGCTTAGGAGATGAGCAGTTCTTC.

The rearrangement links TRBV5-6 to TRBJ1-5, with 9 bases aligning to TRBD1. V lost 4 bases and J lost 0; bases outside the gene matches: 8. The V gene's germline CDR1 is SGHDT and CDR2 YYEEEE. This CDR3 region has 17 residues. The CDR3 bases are TGTGCCAGCAGCCCCGGGACAGGGAGGGGTAGCAATCAGCCCCAGCATTTT. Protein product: CASSPGTGRGSNQPQHF.

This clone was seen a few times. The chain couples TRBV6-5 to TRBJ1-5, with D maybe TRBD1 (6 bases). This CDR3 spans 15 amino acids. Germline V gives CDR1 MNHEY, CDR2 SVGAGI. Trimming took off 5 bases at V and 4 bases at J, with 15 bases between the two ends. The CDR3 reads CASSPIQGVNQPQHF. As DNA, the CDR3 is TGTGCCAGCAGTCCAATACAGGGAGTTAATCAGCCCCAGCATTTT.

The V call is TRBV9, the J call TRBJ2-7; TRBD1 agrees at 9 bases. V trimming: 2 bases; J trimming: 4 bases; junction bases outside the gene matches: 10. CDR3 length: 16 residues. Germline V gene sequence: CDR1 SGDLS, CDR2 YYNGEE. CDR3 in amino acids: CASSVGYRGPGYEQYF. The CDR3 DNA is TGTGCCAGCAGCGTCGGTTACAGGGGGCCGGGGTACGAGCAGTACTTC.

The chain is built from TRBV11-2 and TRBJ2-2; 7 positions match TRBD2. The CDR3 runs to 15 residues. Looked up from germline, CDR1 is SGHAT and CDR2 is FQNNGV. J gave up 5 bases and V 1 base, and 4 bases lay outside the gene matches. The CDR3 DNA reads TGTGCCAGCAGCTTAGGCGGGGGTAGTACCGGGGAGCTGTTTTTT. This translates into CASSLGGGSTGELFF.

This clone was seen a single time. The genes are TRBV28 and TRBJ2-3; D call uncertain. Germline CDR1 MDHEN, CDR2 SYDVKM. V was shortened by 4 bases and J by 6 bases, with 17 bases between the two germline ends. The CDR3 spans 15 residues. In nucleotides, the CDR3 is TGTGCCAGCAGTTCATCCGGCAGGCACCAGGATACGCAGTATTTT. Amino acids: CASSSSGRHQDTQYF. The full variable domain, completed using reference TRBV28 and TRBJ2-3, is DVKVTQSSRYLVKRTGEKVFLECVQDMDHENMFWYRQDPGLGLRLIYFSYDVKMKEKGDIPEGYSVSREKKERFSLILESASTNQTSMYLCASSSSGRHQDTQYFGPGTRLTVL.